This T cell receptor beta chain was captured in a study of blood T cells in healthy people across ages. A J-beta primer mix and a sample-barcoded 5' primer were used in a second PCR of about 7 to 12 cycles. TCRdb fed the 5' RACE reads into MiXCR, producing one record per CDR3 protein. The repertoire consists of more than 900,000 distinct CDR3 sequences, with about 23% occurring once and the leading ten covering approximately 0.79%. In addition, the sample was reused for a study of T cells of mothers and their children.

Material for sequencing was blood. This sequence originates from a girl aged 2 to 10 in good health.

Here the CDR3 reads CASSQATGTDSYEQYF. The CDR3 bases are TGCGCCAGCAGCCAGGCGACCGGGACTGATTCCTACGAGCAGTACTTC. This chain uses TRBV4-3 with TRBJ2-5; TRBD2 is a possible D gene (6 bases). The end of the DNA aligns better with TRBJ2-7, so the J call may be wrong. Germline V CDR1 and CDR2: LGHNA, YSLEER. This CDR3 spans 16 amino acids.